A selection of T cell receptor beta chains follows, all from one sample in a study of blood T cell repertoires in COVID-19. Method: immunoSEQ multiplex PCR; TCRdb's copy keeps in-frame clones and lacks some. The table lists 50,000 to 65,000 clones, 81% of them singletons. Sequencing input: peripheral blood. The origin of the receptors is a woman in her sixties with acute or convalescent COVID-19. Both conserved end residues are trimmed from each CDR3. Fields, in order: J gene, clone size, V gene, CDR3 protein. Clone size is shown for a subset of rows, as once, few, many or a class of expanded clone.

TRBJ1-2 NA TRBV27 ASSLIGGAGQGVYGYT
TRBJ2-3 NA TRBV19 ASRSRTSGGAVDTQY
TRBJ1-4 NA TRBV2 ASSAQGITNEKLF
TRBJ2-3 NA TRBV7-8 ASSLGTSGSTDTQY
TRBJ1-2 NA TRBV4-1 ASSQESQGLNYGYT
TRBJ1-5 NA TRBV3-1/TRBV3-2 ASSSGRNSNQPQH
TRBJ1-1 once TRBV5-1 ASSLRGQGPMNTEAF
TRBJ1-2 few TRBV6-2/TRBV6-3 ASSKGMGYT
TRBJ2-1 NA TRBV9 ASSVGGLAEDEQF
TRBJ1-1 few TRBV25-1 ASSEIVGSITEAF
TRBJ1-1 NA TRBV6-5 ASSYSSVNTEAF
TRBJ2-1 NA TRBV6-5 ASGPYSYNEQF
TRBJ2-3 NA TRBV9 ASSVAGTSQTDTQY
TRBJ2-2 NA TRBV5-1 ASSLEGVAGELF
TRBJ2-7 NA TRBV6-5 ASSTTDRSEQY
TRBJ2-5 once TRBV24-1 ATSDPGLAGQETQY
TRBJ1-1 few TRBV11-2 ASSLDGTALEAF
TRBJ2-3 NA TRBV6-5 ASTQASTDTQY
TRBJ1-1 few TRBV5-1 ASSLTANTEAF
TRBJ1-1 NA TRBV12-3/TRBV12-4 ASGAGWNTEAF
TRBJ2-7 few TRBV7-9 ASSSDREKQY
TRBJ1-1 NA TRBV5-1 ASSSSSGTEAF
TRBJ2-3 NA TRBV7-6 ASSLGGGIGTDTQY
TRBJ2-6 NA TRBV6-4 ASSEQGAGANVLT
TRBJ2-6 NA TRBV5-1 ASSLYSGANVLT
TRBJ2-3 few TRBV5-8 ASSLGHGGATDTQY
TRBJ1-5 NA TRBV7-7 ASSSTGDSNQPQH
TRBJ1-4 NA TRBV19 ASSGQSATNEKLF
TRBJ2-3 NA TRBV9 ASTVGLAGPTDTQY
TRBJ2-2 few TRBV9 ASTPPGNTGELF
TRBJ1-1 NA TRBV7-9 ASSFPGREGRMNTEAF
TRBJ2-3 NA TRBV6-5 ASREGRANTDTQY
TRBJ2-7 NA TRBV5-1 ASSLGSGRAGGGEQY
TRBJ2-1 few TRBV27 ASSLSSGDNEQF
TRBJ2-3 NA TRBV2 ASSPVSSSTDTQY
TRBJ1-1 NA TRBV7-9 ASMMSPNQGANTEAF
TRBJ2-1 few TRBV5-5 ASSPGTGGLRYNEQF
TRBJ1-3 NA TRBV15 ATRQGAGNTIY
TRBJ2-2 once TRBV3-1/TRBV3-2 ASSQDRHSNTGELF
TRBJ2-5 NA TRBV5-1 ASSRDRGGETQY
TRBJ1-1 NA TRBV7-8 ASSYQGWNTEAF